This passage covers 20 T cell receptor beta chains from one sample sequenced in a study of blood T cell repertoires in COVID-19. Some clones are missing from TCRdb's copy, which holds only in-frame ones; the method was immunoSEQ multiplex PCR. This repertoire shows over 250,000 clones, 80% to 90% found once; its top ten account for 10% to 13%. Sequenced sample: peripheral blood. The receptors were gathered from a woman between 70 and 85 years old with COVID-19, enrolled during active disease.

The table lists this clone with a few counts. The V and J genes are TRBV7-9 and TRBJ1-2, with 9 bases fitting TRBD1. Germline CDR1 SEHNR, CDR2 FQNEAQ (reference sequence). V gave up 5 bases and J gave up 5 bases; unmatched junction bases: 6. This CDR3 comprises 14 residues. The CDR3 nucleotides read TGTGCCAGCAGCCGTACCGGGACAGGGTATGGCTACACCTTC. It is translated as CASSRTGTGYGYTF.

This clone was observed once. V gene TRBV4-1 combines with J gene TRBJ1-1; 12 nucleotides line up with TRBD1. V lost 1 base to trimming and J lost 0 bases; unmatched junction nucleotides: 3. CDR3 length: 17 amino acids. In germline, CDR1 is MGHRA, CDR2 YSYEKL. The CDR3 nucleotides read TGCGCCAGCAGCCAAGGTGGGACAGGGGGCTTGAACACTGAAGCTTTCTTT. This encodes CASSQGGTGGLNTEAFF.

The CDR3 DNA sequence: TGCGCCAGCAGCCAAGTCAACAGGGGGAACACTGAAGCTTTCTTT. This sequence encodes CASSQVNRGNTEAFF. The chain links TRBV4-1 to TRBJ1-1; 7 bases fit TRBD1. The V segment lost 1 base and the J segment 1 base; nucleotides outside the gene matches: 3. The CDR3 has 15 residues. Germline CDR1 is MGHRA and CDR2 is YSYEKL.

The CDR3 region has the DNA TGCAGCGTCCGGGGCCGGGACAGGCGAGAAACCTCTGGAAACACCATATATTTT. It encodes CSVRGRDRRETSGNTIYF. This chain links TRBV29-1 with TRBJ1-3; 8 bases match TRBD1. Trimming cost V 6 bases and J 0 bases; bases outside gene matches: 16. CDR1 and CDR2 from the germline V gene are SQVTM and ANQGSEA. The CDR3 is 18 residues long.

The rearrangement links TRBV10-3 to TRBJ2-2, with D possibly being TRBD2 (6 bases). Trimming shortened V by 6 bases and J by 6 bases, and 14 bases separated the two germline ends. CDR1 and CDR2 (germline): ENHRY, SYGVKD. This CDR3 has 14 residues. CDR3 in amino acids: CAIRLHGRAGELFF. The CDR3 DNA reads as TGTGCCATCAGGCTTCACGGGAGAGCCGGGGAGCTGTTTTTT.

V and J are TRBV28 and TRBJ2-1; D unresolved. The CDR3 is 13 amino acids. From germline, CDR1 is MDHEN and CDR2 SYDVKM. The germline V and J ends were trimmed by 7 bases and 8 bases, with 15 bases remaining between them. CDR3 protein: CASTSVLVDEQFF. DNA of the CDR3: TGTGCCAGCACCTCGGTTTTAGTGGATGAGCAGTTCTTC.

This sequence joins TRBV10-3 and TRBJ2-3; TRBD1 aligns across 9 bases. Germline values: CDR1 ENHRY, CDR2 SYGVKD. The CDR3 covers 16 residues. The junction had 14 bases not matched to a gene; V was cut back by 10 bases and J by 3 bases. The CDR3 loop is CATHPHGTGTTDTQYF. CDR3 bases: TGTGCCACACACCCGCACGGGACAGGGACGACAGATACGCAGTATTTT.

V and J are TRBV5-6 and TRBJ2-1; the match to TRBD1 covers 9 bases. There are 16 residues in the CDR3. With 1 base clipped from V and 9 bases from J, the junction kept 11 bases outside the gene matches. The germline CDR1 and CDR2 sequences are SGHDT and YYEEEE. CDR3 amino acids: CASSLTGGWLFGEQFF. Written as DNA, the CDR3 is TGTGCCAGCAGCTTGACAGGGGGCTGGCTCTTCGGTGAGCAGTTCTTC.

This clone was observed once. The chain uses TRBV5-1 and TRBJ2-1; possible D gene TRBD1, 5 bases. V was pared by 2 bases and J by 0 bases, with 12 bases between. This CDR3 is built from 16 residues. Germline V gene sequence: CDR1 SGHRS, CDR2 YFSETQ. CDR3: CASSLGHWSSYNEQFF. Here the CDR3 DNA reads TGCGCCAGCAGCTTAGGACACTGGAGCTCCTACAATGAGCAGTTCTTC.

This clone was detected once. The CDR3 spells CASSISPSQTQYF. DNA for the CDR3: TGTGCCAGCAGTATCAGTCCATCCCAGACCCAGTACTTC. The rearrangement links TRBV6-5 to TRBJ2-5; D not resolved. CDR3 length: 13 residues. Germline values: CDR1 MNHEY, CDR2 SVGAGI. Deletions cut 5 bases from V and 6 bases from J, with 13 bases between.

This chain uses TRBV2 with TRBJ1-5; unclear D gene. This CDR3 is 14 amino acids long. Trimming shortened V by 6 bases and J by 5 bases, and 14 bases separated the two germline ends. Germline-derived CDR1 and CDR2 are SNHLY and FYNNEI. CDR3 bases: TGTGCCAGCAGCGATCGGCTGGGCGATCAGCCCCAGCATTTT. Amino acids: CASSDRLGDQPQHF.

The J gene is TRBJ2-7, the V gene TRBV24-1, with 7 bases lining up with TRBD1. The CDR3 consists of 14 residues. With 3 bases clipped from V and 3 bases from J, the junction kept 4 bases outside the gene matches. In germline, CDR1 is KGHDR, CDR2 SFDVKD. The CDR3 bases are TGTGCCACCAGTGATCGGTCAGGGGGCTACGAGCAGTACTTC. Translation gives CATSDRSGGYEQYF.

This clone was detected only a few times. V gene TRBV29-1 combines with J gene TRBJ1-3, with 8 bases identical to TRBD1. Trimming removed 7 bases from V and 2 bases from J; junction bases left unmatched: 7. The CDR3 is made up of 14 amino acids. Germline-derived CDR1 and CDR2 are SQVTM and ANQGSEA. The CDR3 loop reads CSATSRGPGNTIYF. The CDR3 DNA follows: TGCAGCGCCACATCCAGGGGGCCTGGAAACACCATATATTTT.

The chain links TRBV28 to TRBJ1-2, with a tentative D call TRBD1 (6 bases). Germline V CDR1 and CDR2: MDHEN, SYDVKM. Deletions cut 5 bases from V and 7 bases from J, with 17 bases between. This CDR3 is built from 14 residues. The DNA of the CDR3 is TGTGCCAGCAGTCATGCGGGGGCCTCGGCTGGCTACACCTTC. Translated, it gives CASSHAGASAGYTF.

V gene TRBV11-3 combines with J gene TRBJ1-1; TRBD1 agrees at 9 bases. V trimming: 5 bases; J trimming: 5 bases; junction bases outside the gene matches: 6. There are 14 residues in the CDR3. CDR1 is SGHNT and CDR2 is YENEEA in the germline V gene. As DNA, the CDR3 is TGTGCCAGCAGCCAACAGGGGGCTCAAACTGAAGCTTTCTTT. It specifies CASSQQGAQTEAFF.

CDR3 amino acids: CSVHRGLYEKLFF. CDR3 bases: TGCAGCGTGCACAGGGGCCTGTATGAAAAACTGTTTTTT. The chain carries TRBV29-1 and TRBJ1-4; 7 bases are shared with TRBD1. In germline, CDR1 is SQVTM, CDR2 ANQGSEA. The ends lost 6 bases at V and 6 bases at J; junction bases unmatched: 7. The CDR3 loop spans 13 amino acids.

The genes are TRBV4-1 and TRBJ1-2; the D gene is possibly TRBD1 (5 bases). CDR3 length: 16 residues. Trimming pared 4 bases from V and 8 bases from J, leaving 23 bases between. CDR1 is MGHRA, CDR2 YSYEKL, per germline. CDR3 residues: CASSRTGGPQIRGYTF. CDR3 DNA: TGCGCCAGCAGCCGGACCGGGGGACCCCAAATTAGGGGCTACACCTTC.

This chain links TRBV3-1 (or the pseudogene TRBV3-2) with TRBJ1-2; no definite D call. Germline CDR1 and CDR2: LGHDT and YNNKEL (reference sequence). The CDR3 totals 16 residues. V shed 1 base and J shed 7 bases, with 19 bases lying between them. The CDR3 loop is CASSQVPSSAPSGYTF. The CDR3 DNA reads TGTGCCAGCAGCCAAGTTCCCTCTAGCGCTCCTAGTGGCTACACCTTC.

CDR3 DNA sequence: TGTGCCACCAGTTTAACAGGGACCACTGAAGCTTTCTTT. Translated: CATSLTGTTEAFF. The J gene is TRBJ1-1, the V gene TRBV24-1; D is possibly TRBD1 (6 bases). The CDR3 runs 13 residues. Germline values: CDR1 KGHDR, CDR2 SFDVKD. V was pared by 6 bases and J by 4 bases, with 11 bases between.

V and J are TRBV4-1 and TRBJ1-3; 7 bases match TRBD1. Germline loops: CDR1 MGHRA, CDR2 YSYEKL. CDR3 length: 18 residues. The ends lost 1 base at V and 8 bases at J; junction bases unmatched: 17. Written as DNA, the CDR3 is TGCGCCAGCAGCCAAGTTGTGGAACCGGGACAGCCCCGACACACCATATATTTT. Translated: CASSQVVEPGQPRHTIYF.